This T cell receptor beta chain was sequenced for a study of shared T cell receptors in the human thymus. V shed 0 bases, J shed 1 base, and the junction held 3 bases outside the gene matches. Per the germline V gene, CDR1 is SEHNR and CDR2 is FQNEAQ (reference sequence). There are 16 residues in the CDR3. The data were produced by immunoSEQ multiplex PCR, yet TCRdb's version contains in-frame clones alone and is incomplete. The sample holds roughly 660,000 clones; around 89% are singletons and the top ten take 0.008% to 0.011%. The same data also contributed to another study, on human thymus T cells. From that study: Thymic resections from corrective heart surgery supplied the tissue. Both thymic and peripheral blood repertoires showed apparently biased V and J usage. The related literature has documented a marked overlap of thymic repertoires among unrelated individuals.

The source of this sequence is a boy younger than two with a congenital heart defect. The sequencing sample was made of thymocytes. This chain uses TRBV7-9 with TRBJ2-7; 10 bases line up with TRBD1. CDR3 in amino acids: CASSLAGTGVSYEQYF. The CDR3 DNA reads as TGTGCCAGCAGCTTAGCCGGGACAGGGGTTTCCTACGAGCAGTACTTC.